One and the same sample provided the 4 T cell receptor beta chains below, sequenced in a study of vaccination and CD4 T cells after COVID-19. The treatment here: approximately 9-day PBMC culture with coronavirus spike peptide pools or control peptides (ViraFEST assay). The Oncomine TCR Beta short-read assay sequenced DNA from cultured CD4+ T cells. TCRdb used MiXCR to reprocess the PCR reads, holding one entry per CDR3 protein. The sample records about 10,000 distinct CDR3 sequences, roughly 77% being singletons. The antigens these receptors bind are not known. Sequencing used CD4+ T cells from blood, cultured in vitro. Source of these receptors: a human donor who had recovered from COVID-19.

V gene TRBV5-1 combines with J gene TRBJ1-2; TRBD1 might be the D (6 bases). The V gene lost 3 bases and the J gene lost 4 bases, with 7 bases spanning the gap. This CDR3 region has 12 residues. Germline assignment: CDR1 SGHRS and CDR2 YFSETQ. The CDR3 DNA reads TGCGCCAGCAGCTCCAGGGGCTATGGCTACACCTTC. Protein product: CASSSRGYGYTF.

This clonotype was counted a single time. This chain joins TRBV2 and TRBJ2-3; TRBD2 aligns across 7 bases. V was clipped by 6 bases and J by 1 base; unmatched bases: 7. The germline CDR1 and CDR2 sequences are SNHLY and FYNNEI. The CDR3 consists of 15 residues. The DNA for the CDR3 is TGTGCCAGCAGGAGGAGACTAGCCCGCACAGATACGCAGTATTTT. Its protein product is CASRRRLARTDTQYF. The entire variable domain, with the rest obtained from reference TRBV2 and TRBJ2-3, is as follows: EPEVTQTPSHQVTQMGQEVILRCVPISNHLYFYWYRQILGQKVEFLVSFYNNEISEKSEIFDDQFSVERPDGSNFTLKIRSTKLEDSAMYFCASRRRLARTDTQYFGPGTRLTVL.

V gene TRBV6-2 or TRBV6-3 combines with J gene TRBJ1-1; D is perhaps TRBD1 (5 bases). CDR1 MNHEY and CDR2 SVGEGT come from the germline V gene. CDR3 length: 15 amino acids. V was clipped by 2 bases and J by 3 bases, with 13 bases between them. The CDR3 nucleotides are TGTGCCAGCAGTTACGGGAGGGGAGGTTACACTGAAGCTTTCTTT. Its translation: CASSYGRGGYTEAFF.

This clonotype has more than one count but fewer than ten. This chain joins TRBV6-1 and TRBJ1-1; no reliable D call. Germline V CDR1 and CDR2: MNHNS, SASEGT. Trimming cost V 4 bases and J 4 bases, with 10 bases left between them. This CDR3 has 13 amino acids. CDR3 DNA sequence: TGTGCCAGCAGTGTGGGTGGGTTCACTGAAGCTTTCTTT. Its translation is CASSVGGFTEAFF.